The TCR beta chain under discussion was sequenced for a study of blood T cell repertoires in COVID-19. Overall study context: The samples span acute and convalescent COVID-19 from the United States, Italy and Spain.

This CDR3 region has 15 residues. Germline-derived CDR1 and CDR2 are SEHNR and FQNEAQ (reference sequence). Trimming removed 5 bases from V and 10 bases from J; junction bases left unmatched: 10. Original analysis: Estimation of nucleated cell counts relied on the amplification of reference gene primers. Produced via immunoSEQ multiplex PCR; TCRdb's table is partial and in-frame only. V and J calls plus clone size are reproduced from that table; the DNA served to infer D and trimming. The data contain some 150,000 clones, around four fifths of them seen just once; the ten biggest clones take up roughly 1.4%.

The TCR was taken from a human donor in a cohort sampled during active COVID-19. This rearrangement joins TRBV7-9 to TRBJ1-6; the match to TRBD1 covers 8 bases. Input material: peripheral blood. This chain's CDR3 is CASSGQGSFISPLHF. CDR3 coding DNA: TGTGCCAGCAGCGGACAGGGTTCTTTTATATCACCCCTCCACTTT. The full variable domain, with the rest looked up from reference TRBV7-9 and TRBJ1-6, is DTGVSQNPRHKITKRGQNVTFRCDPISEHNRLYWYRQTLGQGPEFLTYFQNEAQLEKSRLLSDRFSAERPKGSFSTLEIQRTEQGDSAMYLCASSGQGSFISPLHFGNGTRLTVT.